The 6 T cell receptor beta chains listed next were all sequenced from one sample in a study of cytomegalovirus exposure and HLA in healthy donors. Primers for the PCR totalled 60 Vbeta and 13 Jbeta. Sequenced by immunoSEQ multiplex PCR; TCRdb stores in-frame clones only, minus some. The repertoire holds approximately 160,000 clones, with more than 80% as singletons. Input material: PBMCs. The receptors come from a woman between 18 and 29 years old in good health and CMV-seronegative.

The chain combines TRBV27 with TRBJ2-3; TRBD2 might be the D (7 bases). V was trimmed by 3 bases and J by 4 bases, leaving 20 bases between them. CDR1 is MNHEY and CDR2 is SMNVEV in the germline V gene (reference sequence). The length of the CDR3 is 17 residues. Here the CDR3 reads CASSFSGGGGGADTQYF. The CDR3 DNA reads TGTGCCAGCAGTTTTTCGGGGGGAGGGGGGGGCGCAGATACGCAGTATTTT.

About this clone: The same CDR3 can be traced to other DNA sequences in this sample. The gene calls are TRBV5-1 and TRBJ2-7, with D possibly TRBD1 on 5 matching bases. The CDR3 is 14 amino acids. Germline CDR1 and CDR2: SGHRS and YFSETQ. V was trimmed by 0 bases and J by 1 base, leaving 8 bases between them. The CDR3 spells CASSLGPGSYEQYF. CDR3 nucleotide sequence: TGCGCCAGCAGCTTGGGTCCAGGGTCCTACGAGCAGTACTTC.

The rearrangement joins TRBV5-1 to TRBJ1-3; TRBD1 aligns across 8 bases. Germline lookup yields CDR1 SGHRS and CDR2 YFSETQ. There are 17 residues in the CDR3. Trimming removed 1 base from V and 9 bases from J; junction bases left unmatched: 15. The CDR3 spells CASSLSSQGAQKPTIYF. In DNA, the CDR3 is TGCGCCAGCAGCTTGAGTTCGCAGGGGGCGCAGAAGCCCACCATATATTTT.

The chain recombines TRBV6-1 with TRBJ1-1; D remains unclear. This CDR3 has 14 amino acids. V was clipped by 6 bases and J by 0 bases, with 11 bases between them. Germline V gene sequence: CDR1 MNHNS, CDR2 SASEGT. CDR3 protein: CASSGGGLNTEAFF. Written as DNA, the CDR3 is TGTGCCAGCAGCGGCGGCGGCTTGAACACTGAAGCTTTCTTT.

This chain joins TRBV19 and TRBJ2-5; the match to TRBD2 covers 16 bases. With V trimmed by 6 bases and J by 6 bases, 13 bases remained unmatched. This CDR3 has 18 residues. Germline V gene lookup returns CDR1 LNHDA and CDR2 SQIVND (reference sequence). The CDR3 spells CASSPGLAGGPLSKTQYF. The CDR3 coding sequence is TGTGCCAGTAGCCCGGGACTAGCGGGGGGGCCTCTTAGTAAGACCCAGTACTTC.

CDR3 in DNA: TGTGCCAGCTCACCTACTGGCGGGGAATACGAGCAGTACTTC. It is translated as CASSPTGGEYEQYF. The V and J genes are TRBV18 and TRBJ2-7; TRBD2 might be the D (6 bases). Germline CDR1 reads KGHSH; CDR2 reads LQKENI. With 3 bases removed from V and 4 bases from J, the gap between germline ends came to 13 bases. The length of the CDR3 is 14 residues.